This T cell receptor beta chain was sequenced in a study of T cell responses to AZD1222 COVID-19 vaccine. Profiled with immunoSEQ multiplex PCR; TCRdb holds only in-frame clones, not every one. The profile covers some 53,000 clones, with about 91% appearing a single time and under 3.5% taken by the ten largest. Per germline, CDR1 MNHEY and CDR2 SMNVEV (reference sequence). J was trimmed by 0 bases and V by 6 bases; bases with no gene match: 7. This CDR3 has 16 residues. The material was peripheral blood, obtained 28 days after the second AZD1222 dose. The sequence derives from an adult who received the AZD1222 COVID-19 vaccine. This chain connects TRBV27 to TRBJ1-4; 7 nucleotides match TRBD1. For the CDR3, the DNA is TGTGCCAGCAGGATAGGGGGCTCGGCAACTAATGAAAAACTGTTTTTT. This encodes CASRIGGSATNEKLFF. Supplemented by reference TRBV27 and TRBJ1-4, the full variable domain reads EAQVTQNPRYLITVTGKKLTVTCSQNMNHEYMSWYRQDPGLGLRQIYYSMNVEVTDKGDVPEGYKVSRKEKRNFPLILESPSPNQTSLYFCASRIGGSATNEKLFFGSGTQLSVL.